The clone carrying this TCR beta chain came up many times. Its antigen is as yet unknown. From the reads, TCRdb called clonotypes with MiXCR, one entry per CDR3 protein. The sample consists of 200,000 or so distinct CDR3 sequences, roughly 27% of them appearing once. These data come from a study of T cell repertoires in cytomegalovirus infection. Looking at the study overall: Both a matching HLA type and CMV infection were indicated by public TCR beta signatures. Study-wide findings and caveats: CMV-specific HLA-C-restricted TCR beta clonotypes dominated the ex vivo response.

What was sequenced was PBMCs. This TCR came from a human donor in good health (CMV status not recorded). Some clones in this sample may be carry-over from other donors' samples.

The CDR3 region has the DNA TGCGCCAGCAGCCAAGATCTTGCGGGACTCGCGGCTTTCTTT. It encodes CASSQDLAGLAAFF. This chain connects TRBV4-1 to TRBJ1-1; TRBD1 is a possible D gene (5 bases). The CDR3 extends over 14 amino acids. Germline CDR1 MGHRA, CDR2 YSYEKL. Trimming cost V 0 bases and J 11 bases, with 16 bases left between them.